Only a few counts were recorded for the clone carrying this TCR beta chain. No antigen is known for it. Synthesis of cDNA was carried out by template-switch 5'RACE. The reaction used 10-nucleotide random UMIs. TCRdb ran MiXCR on the 5' RACE reads and lists one entry per CDR3 protein. In the table there are roughly 48,000 distinct CDR3 sequences, about 13% of which are singletons. These data originate in a study of neurological immune-mediated disorders. Findings and caveats of the study: Whereas HTLV-1-associated myelopathy showed the most TCR clonal expansion, multiple sclerosis showed the least, with levels below those of healthy controls. None of the CDR3 amino acid sequences of expanded clones were shared across subjects, and this suggested private repertoires in all groups.

Specified time point: longitudinal time-point 3. V lost 3 bases to trimming and J lost 4 bases; unmatched junction nucleotides: 16. Germline CDR1 ENHRY, CDR2 SYGVKD. This CDR3 contains 18 residues. The sample consisted of PBMCs. J is TRBJ2-5 and V is TRBV10-3; 8 bases align to TRBD1. The sequence derives from a male donor with HTLV-1-associated myelopathy (HAM/TSP). The CDR3 is CAISDSLPQGAGGETQYF. CDR3 in DNA: TGTGCCATCAGTGACTCCCTCCCCCAGGGGGCAGGGGGAGAGACCCAGTACTTC.